The rows below give T cell receptor beta chains drawn from one sample of a study of T-cell reconstitution after alpha-beta-depleted transplantation in children. TCRdb called the PCR reads again in MiXCR, with one record for every CDR3 protein. The sample records roughly 50,000 distinct CDR3 sequences, 35% to 55% being singletons. The input for sequencing was PBMCs, mostly from graft donor cells, taken 360 days after TCRalphabeta/CD19-depleted stem cell transplant. The source is a male patient between 5 and 17 years old who had a stem cell transplant for acute lymphoblastic leukemia, so the T cells may come from the graft donor. Each CDR3 is given with its conserved first and last residue. Fields, in order: V gene, D gene, CDR3 length, CDR3 protein. D genes are given only for firm matches.

V: TRBV20-1
D: NA
length: 11
CDR3: CSARMSDTQYF

V: TRBV5-6
D: NA
length: 15
CDR3: CASSLPDIRTGELFF

V: TRBV25-1
D: NA
length: 15
CDR3: CASSDPGRINTEAFF

V: TRBV5-1
D: TRBD2
length: 14
CDR3: CASTPNSGGSEQFF

V: TRBV7-6
D: NA
length: 17
CDR3: CASSPDSGWLSYNEQFF

V: TRBV11-2
D: NA
length: 13
CDR3: CASRITGPETQYF

V: TRBV11-2
D: TRBD2
length: 16
CDR3: CASRPGLAGGWYEQYF

V: TRBV6-5
D: NA
length: 13
CDR3: CASSYSIERPQHF

V: TRBV10-2
D: NA
length: 10
CDR3: CASREIEQYF

V: TRBV11-1
D: NA
length: 17
CDR3: CASTDLPPESTYNEQFF

V: TRBV13
D: NA
length: 15
CDR3: CASSPRLGVTGELFF

V: TRBV7-2
D: TRBD1
length: 15
CDR3: CASSSPGQLTYEQYF

V: TRBV15
D: NA
length: 15
CDR3: CATSSGGPGNNEQFF

V: TRBV27
D: NA
length: 16
CDR3: CASRSRTGRGGEKLFF

V: TRBV20-1
D: NA
length: 13
CDR3: CSARDREGYEQYF

V: TRBV29-1
D: NA
length: 12
CDR3: CSGRQSTGELFF

V: TRBV24-1
D: NA
length: 15
CDR3: CATSDLVSDTGELFF

V: TRBV12-3/TRBV12-4
D: NA
length: 10
CDR3: CASRGPYSTF

V: TRBV5-1
D: TRBD2
length: 16
CDR3: CASSLGTSGPTDTQYF

V: TRBV24-1
D: TRBD1
length: 15
CDR3: CATSDPGQVAGELFF

V: TRBV12-3/TRBV12-4
D: NA
length: 14
CDR3: CASSSLRGNEKLFF

V: TRBV7-2
D: TRBD1
length: 15
CDR3: CASSRTGGWVTEAFF

V: TRBV28
D: TRBD2
length: 16
CDR3: CASSLSRASGSYEQYF

V: TRBV9
D: NA
length: 16
CDR3: CASSVVQADSSYEQYF

V: TRBV7-9
D: NA
length: 13
CDR3: CASSQPQGTELFF

V: TRBV12-3/TRBV12-4
D: NA
length: 16
CDR3: CASSREPGPSNEKLFF